This TCR beta chain was captured in a study of control samples from healthy donors and cancer patients (TCRdb year 2020). The CDR3 runs 18 amino acids, cysteine and phenylalanine included. CDR3 DNA is the only sequence kept; it has 54 bases, read in frame from the first base. Library preparation used the immunoSEQ multiplex PCR assay. Entries here come from immuneACCESS through TCRdb and include only in-frame sequences with V and J called. Some clones fail to appear in such tables; in the studies checked, an unresolved V gene covers under half of the shortfall, and the cause of the remainder is unknown. A total of 75,000 to 90,000 clones appear in this sample, approximately 90% of them only once. The ten largest clones capture more than 7% of the sample. Turning to this clone: The clone's antigen remains unknown. No quality values exist for individual bases; no much larger clone is one base distant.

This sequence originates from a man aged 50-60 years in good health. This sequence uses TRBV21-1 and TRBJ2-3; the table's D call, TRBD2, has no DNA check behind it. TRBV21-1 is annotated as a pseudogene. The sample consisted of blood. The nucleotide sequence reads TGTGCCAAGTTCCCTGCGAGCGGGACCACTCGTTCGGAAGATACGCAGTATTTT. Protein translation: CAKFPASGTTRSEDTQYF.